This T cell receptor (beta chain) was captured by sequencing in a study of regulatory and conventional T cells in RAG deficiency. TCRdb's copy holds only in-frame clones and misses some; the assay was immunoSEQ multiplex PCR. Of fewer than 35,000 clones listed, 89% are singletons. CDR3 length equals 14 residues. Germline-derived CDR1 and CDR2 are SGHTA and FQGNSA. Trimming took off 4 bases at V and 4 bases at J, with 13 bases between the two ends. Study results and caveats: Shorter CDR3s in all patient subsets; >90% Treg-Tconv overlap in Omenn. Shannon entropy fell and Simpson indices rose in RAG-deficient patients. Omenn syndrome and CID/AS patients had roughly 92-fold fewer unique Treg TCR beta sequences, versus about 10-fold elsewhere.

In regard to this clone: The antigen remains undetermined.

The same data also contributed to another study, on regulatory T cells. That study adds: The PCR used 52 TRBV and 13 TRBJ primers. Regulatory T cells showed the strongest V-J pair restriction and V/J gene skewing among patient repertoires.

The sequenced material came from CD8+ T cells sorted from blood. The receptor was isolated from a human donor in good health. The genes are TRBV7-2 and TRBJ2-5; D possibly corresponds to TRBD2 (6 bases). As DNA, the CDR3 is TGTGCCAGCAGCTCCAAAAGGGGAGGAGAGACCCAGTACTTC. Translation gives CASSSKRGGETQYF.